This T cell receptor (beta chain) was recovered during a study of shared clonotypes between healthy human individuals. Details on this clone: The target antigen is unknown.

The naive CD8 fraction comprised CD45RO-negative cells positively selected for CCR7 and excluded terminally differentiated effector memory CD45RA+ cells. Each of the donors was a healthy adult who was HIV-negative and had not had a recent acute infection or vaccination. Study findings and constraints: Generally, naive subsets came out with larger estimated richness than memory subsets.

Each subset's genomic DNA was shared equally among a number of immunoSEQ plates. Replicate PCRs for sorted subsets used 200 ng DNA; this equaled 25,000 to 35,000 T cell genomes. Generated by immunoSEQ multiplex PCR, the TCRdb table keeps only in-frame clones and is missing some. Of some 2.1 million clones in the sample, 93% are singletons; the top ten hold under 2%. The CDR3 consists of 11 residues. The V gene's germline CDR1 is MNHEY and CDR2 SVGAGI. V was pared by 11 bases and J by 10 bases, with 5 bases of the junction left unmatched. The chain links TRBV6-5 to TRBJ1-6; 7 bases line up with TRBD1. The receptor's source is a man in his late teens or twenties in good health. Some clones in this sample may be carry-over from other donors' samples. The sequenced material came from naive CD8+ T cells from PBMCs. The CDR3 bases are TGTGCCGGGACAGCTCGCTCACCCCTCCACTTT. Its translation is CAGTARSPLHF.